This record concerns one T cell receptor beta chain sequence. Its antigen has not been determined. Within one base of it there is no much larger clone, and no base qualities were kept. This sample also contains other DNA sequences that code for the same CDR3. This specimen belongs to a study of CD8+ T cells in alopecia areata (dated by TCRdb to between 2017 and 2018). With regard to the full study: Treated patients were enrolled in an open-label pilot trial of oral tofacitinib, 5 to 10 mg twice daily, for moderate-to-severe alopecia areata. Patients stayed on tofacitinib for 6 to 18 months and then had 6 months of follow-up off drug so that delayed response and recurrence could be assessed. Scalp clonality was compared across normal scalp (n=4), patchy alopecia areata scalp (n=8), and alopecia totalis/universalis scalp (n=8). Patients on tofacitinib were biopsied at baseline and after 4 and 24 weeks of treatment, and several of the patients also had a later scalp biopsy. In humans, TCRbeta sequencing was performed on scalp tissue and on sorted CD4+ and CD8+ peripheral blood T cells from healthy controls and from patients with patchy or totalis/universalis alopecia areata. The SALT score, which quantifies the percentage of affected scalp surface area, was used to measure disease severity in treated patients. To study T cell clonal expansion in alopecia areata, the researchers applied high-throughput TCRbeta sequencing to both the C3H/HeJ mouse model and human patients. immunoSEQ multiplex PCR using 35 Vbeta forward primers and 13 Jbeta reverse primers was used to amplify TCRbeta CDR3 regions. RNA was obtained with the PAXgene miRNA kit for fixed scalp, the miRNeasy kit for PBMCs, and the RNeasy kit for mouse skin. Results the study describes overall, beyond this receptor: Because the treated cohort was small and had just a single nonresponder, larger studies are needed to establish links between baseline CD8+ expansion and response. Compared with mice, TCR sequences shared between patients were less clear, possibly partly because of HLA diversity across the patient population. Unlike mouse skin, where gammadelta T cells dominate, normal human skin contains resident alphabeta T cells that get sequenced too, which complicates analysis of the scalp TCR repertoire. Many expanded lesional clones persisted in scalp and blood during tofacitinib treatment, which may partly explain relapse after stopping treatment. Higher clonality and more expanded CD8+ clones were observed in lesional scalp than in normal scalp, particularly in alopecia totalis/universalis, a finding suggestive of antigenic drive. Tofacitinib significantly lowered scalp clonality and the number of expanded CD8+ clones among the top 100 scalp clones.

Libraries came from the immunoSEQ multiplex PCR assay. RNA was extracted from all samples and reverse transcribed into cDNA, which served as template for TCR sequencing. First-strand cDNA was synthesized using SuperScript III with a 2:1 mix of oligo-dT and random hexamers. A synthetic immune receptor repertoire was used to gauge amplification bias, and whatever bias remained was removed computationally. Per the authors' processing: Raw reads were preprocessed to remove errors, and CDR3 was defined by IMGT conventions from the conserved cysteine to phenylalanine. To get clonality, Shannon entropy was normalized by log2 of the number of productive unique TCRs and the result was subtracted from 1. Whether scalp clones were CD4 or CD8 was inferred by matching scalp TCRbeta sequences against CD4 and CD8 repertoires sorted from blood. This immuneACCESS table, as held by TCRdb, lists in-frame sequences with V and J called but not all clones. Of the missing ones, under half trace to an unresolved V gene in checked studies; the others have no known cause. That table supplies the V and J calls and clone size; D and trimming were determined from the DNA. Here the sample has 150,000 to 200,000 clones; roughly 60% occur a single time. The top ten clonotypes cover approximately 0.93% of the sample.

Per the germline V gene, SQVTM is the CDR1 and ANQGSEA is the CDR2. V is shortened by 7 bases, J by 2 bases, and the region joining them spans 14 bases. Inclusive of the bounding cysteine and phenylalanine, the CDR3 is 13 residues long. Only the CDR3 DNA stays, 39 bases, in frame from base 1. The sample's time point, from its label and the paper: about 25 weeks on oral tofacitinib. Interpreted using the paper, the treatment or condition label stands for: oral pan-JAK inhibitor, 5-10 mg twice daily. Lesional scalp punch biopsies and peripheral blood were collected from alopecia areata patients. PBMCs were isolated by density centrifugation and stained for CD3, CD4 and CD8, and CD4+ and CD8+ T cells were sorted on a FACSAria.

This specimen was CD4+ T cells sorted from blood, taken at week 24, from a patient treated with tofacitinib. This sequence originates from a human donor with alopecia areata. This chain is built from TRBV29-1 and TRBJ1-1, and the D gene may be TRBD1, 6 bases matching. At the DNA level, the sequence is TGCAGCGCCTCTGGACAGCCCAACACTGAAGCTTTCTTT. This gives the protein CSASGQPNTEAFF.